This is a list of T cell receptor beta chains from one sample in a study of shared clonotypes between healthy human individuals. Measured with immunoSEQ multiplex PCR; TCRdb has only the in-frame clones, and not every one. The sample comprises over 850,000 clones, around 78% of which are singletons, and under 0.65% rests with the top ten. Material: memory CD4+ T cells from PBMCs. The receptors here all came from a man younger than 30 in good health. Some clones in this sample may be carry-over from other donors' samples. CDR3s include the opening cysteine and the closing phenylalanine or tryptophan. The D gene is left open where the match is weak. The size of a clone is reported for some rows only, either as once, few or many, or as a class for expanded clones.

cdr3_nt: TGTGCCAGCAGATTCGGACAGGGGGGACAGCCCCAGCATTTT
cdr3_aa: CASRFGQGGQPQHF
v_call: TRBV2
j_call: TRBJ1-5
clone_size: .
d_call: TRBD1

cdr3_nt: TGTGCCAGCAGCTGGACTAGCGGGAGGGCCAATGAGCAGTTCTTC
cdr3_aa: CASSWTSGRANEQFF
v_call: TRBV7-3
j_call: TRBJ2-1
clone_size: .
d_call: TRBD2

cdr3_nt: TGCGCCAGCAGCTTGGTTGAAGCGGGGAACACCGGGGAGCTGTTTTTT
cdr3_aa: CASSLVEAGNTGELFF
v_call: TRBV5-1
j_call: TRBJ2-2
clone_size: many
d_call: .

cdr3_nt: TGCGCCAGCAGCTTTTACAGGGAACAAGAGACCCAGTACTTC
cdr3_aa: CASSFYREQETQYF
v_call: TRBV5-1
j_call: TRBJ2-5
clone_size: .
d_call: .

cdr3_nt: TGCGCCAGCAGCTTTCAGGGTCACGAGCAGTACTTC
cdr3_aa: CASSFQGHEQYF
v_call: TRBV5-1
j_call: TRBJ2-7
clone_size: .
d_call: .

cdr3_nt: TGTGCCACCAGCGGAAGGACAGGGGCTACAGATACGCAGTATTTT
cdr3_aa: CATSGRTGATDTQYF
v_call: TRBV15
j_call: TRBJ2-3
clone_size: .
d_call: TRBD1

cdr3_nt: TGTGCCTCAGGGCCAGGGGGCGCCACCACTAATGAAAAACTGTTTTTT
cdr3_aa: CASGPGGATTNEKLFF
v_call: TRBV28
j_call: TRBJ1-4
clone_size: .
d_call: TRBD1

cdr3_nt: TGTGCCAGCAGCGGAGCCCTTATGCCCTACAATGAGCAGTTCTTC
cdr3_aa: CASSGALMPYNEQFF
v_call: TRBV5-4
j_call: TRBJ2-1
clone_size: .
d_call: .

cdr3_nt: TGTGCCAGCAGCTTAGCGGGTAGCGAGCAGTACTTC
cdr3_aa: CASSLAGSEQYF
v_call: TRBV11-1
j_call: TRBJ2-7
clone_size: .
d_call: .

cdr3_nt: TGTGCCAGCAGCTTCCCCAACTATGGCTACACCTTC
cdr3_aa: CASSFPNYGYTF
v_call: TRBV11-2
j_call: TRBJ1-2
clone_size: few
d_call: .

cdr3_nt: TGTGCCAGCAGGGGGACTTACGGGGGCTTGACTGAAGCTTTCTTT
cdr3_aa: CASRGTYGGLTEAFF
v_call: TRBV25-1
j_call: TRBJ1-1
clone_size: .
d_call: .

cdr3_nt: TGTGCCAGCAGTGGGGCGGCAGCGAGGAGCAATCAGCCCCAGCATTTT
cdr3_aa: CASSGAAARSNQPQHF
v_call: TRBV2
j_call: TRBJ1-5
clone_size: .
d_call: .

cdr3_nt: TGTGCCAGCTCACCGGGACAGGGGATCTCCTACGAGCAGTACTTC
cdr3_aa: CASSPGQGISYEQYF
v_call: TRBV18
j_call: TRBJ2-7
clone_size: .
d_call: TRBD1

cdr3_nt: TGTGCCAGCAGCCCTAGCCTTTTTAACATTCAGTACTTC
cdr3_aa: CASSPSLFNIQYF
v_call: TRBV2
j_call: TRBJ2-4
clone_size: .
d_call: .

cdr3_nt: TGCGCCAGCAGCTCAGGGCCCAGCGGGACGAACACTGAAGCTTTCTTT
cdr3_aa: CASSSGPSGTNTEAFF
v_call: TRBV5-1
j_call: TRBJ1-1
clone_size: .
d_call: .